The 18 T cell receptor beta chains in this list originate from one sample, sequenced in a study of cytomegalovirus exposure and HLA in healthy donors (dated by TCRdb to about 2017). The library was made by the immunoSEQ multiplex PCR assay. The multiplex PCR relied on a mix of 60 forward primers for TCR Vbeta segments and 13 reverse primers for TCR Jbeta segments. TCRdb re-hosts the immuneACCESS table, in-frame sequences only. Its copies lack some clones; in the studies checked, an unresolved V gene accounts for under half of them, and the cause for the rest is not known. The sample data list 200,000 to 300,000 clones, and roughly four fifths of these were observed just once. Roughly 7.4% of the sample goes to the ten largest clones. The sequenced sample was PBMCs. The receptors originated from a woman aged 55 to 70 in good health and CMV-seropositive.

The gene calls are TRBV5-5 and TRBJ1-2; 10 bases fit TRBD1. After removal of 2 bases from V and 8 bases from J, the junction contained 3 bases not matched to a gene. CDR1 and CDR2 from the germline V gene are SGHKS and YYEKEE (reference sequence). The CDR3 consists of 13 residues. CDR3 DNA: TGTGCCAGCAGCTTCGACAGGGGGCTAGGCTACACCTTC. Protein sequence: CASSFDRGLGYTF.

CDR3 nucleotide sequence: TGCAGCGTTGAAGACACAGTGATGAACACTGAAGCTTTCTTT. Residues: CSVEDTVMNTEAFF. The J gene is TRBJ1-1, the V gene TRBV29-1; D is ambiguous. Germline CDR1 SQVTM, CDR2 ANQGSEA. The germline V and J ends were trimmed by 0 bases and 0 bases, with 8 bases remaining between them. The CDR3 is 14 amino acids.

As regards this clone: A read error is likely here: a far larger clone is one base away. V usage is TRBV4-2 and J usage is TRBJ2-2, with 11 bases aligning to TRBD2. The CDR3 has 18 amino acids. V gave up 1 base and J gave up 4 bases; unmatched junction bases: 8. Germline V gene sequence: CDR1 LGHNA, CDR2 YNFKEQ. The chain's CDR3 is CASSQGLAGPVSTGELFF. CDR3 in DNA: TGTGCCAGCAGCCAAGGACTAGCGGGACCAGTAAGCACCGGGGAGCTGTTTTTT.

V gene TRBV7-9 combines with J gene TRBJ2-7; D not certain. The CDR3 loop spans 13 amino acids. V gave up 5 bases and J gave up 1 base, with 9 bases separating them. Per germline, CDR1 SEHNR and CDR2 FQNEAQ (reference sequence). CDR3 amino acids: CASSQSLSYEQYF. In DNA, the CDR3 is TGTGCCAGCAGCCAATCCCTATCCTACGAGCAGTACTTC.

The genes are TRBV18 and TRBJ2-7; 7 bases are shared with TRBD2. Germline V gene lookup returns CDR1 KGHSH and CDR2 LQKENI. The CDR3 runs 15 residues. Trimming cost V 2 bases and J 5 bases; bases outside gene matches: 9. This CDR3 reads CASSPGRRESNEQYF. As DNA, the CDR3 is TGTGCCAGCTCACCAGGCAGGCGGGAGAGTAACGAGCAGTACTTC.

The V and J genes are TRBV29-1 and TRBJ2-5; either TRBD1 or TRBD2 may supply D (6 bases each). Judging by the DNA end, TRBJ2-7 fits better; the J call may be wrong. Germline CDR1 SQVTM, CDR2 ANQGSEA. The CDR3 has 11 residues. CDR3 sequence (DNA): TGCAGCGTGAGGGGGGACTACGAGCAGTACTTC. This gives the protein CSVRGDYEQYF.

This rearrangement joins TRBV30 to TRBJ2-3, with D maybe TRBD2 (5 bases). V dropped 0 bases and J dropped 2 bases, with 12 bases sitting between them. The V gene's germline CDR1 is GTSNPN and CDR2 SVGIG (reference sequence). This CDR3 has 15 residues. The CDR3 nucleotides are TGTGCCTGGAGTGTTTCGGGCGGGTTCACAGATACGCAGTATTTT. Translated, it gives CAWSVSGGFTDTQYF. The full variable domain, rest sourced from reference TRBV30 and TRBJ2-3, is SQTIHQWPATLVQPVGSPLSLECTVEGTSNPNLYWYRQAAGRGLQLLFYSVGIGQISSEVPQNLSASRPQDRQFILSSKKLLLSDSGFYLCAWSVSGGFTDTQYFGPGTRLTVL.

V and J are TRBV5-1 and TRBJ2-7; tentatively, D is TRBD2 (6 bases). V gave up 2 bases and J gave up 0 bases, with 12 bases separating them. The CDR3 length is 15 residues. CDR1 and CDR2 from the germline V gene are SGHRS and YFSETQ. The CDR3 sequence: CASSFRAGTSYEQYF. CDR3 DNA: TGCGCCAGCAGCTTTAGGGCGGGGACCTCCTACGAGCAGTACTTC. The entire variable domain, with the rest obtained from reference TRBV5-1 and TRBJ2-7, is as follows: KAGVTQTPRYLIKTRGQQVTLSCSPISGHRSVSWYQQTPGQGLQFLFEYFSETQRNKGNFPGRFSGRQFSNSRSEMNVSTLELGDSALYLCASSFRAGTSYEQYFGPGTRLTVT.

The V call is TRBV11-2, the J call TRBJ2-1, with 8 bases fitting TRBD2. V lost 5 bases, J lost 9 bases, and 21 bases stayed unmatched. CDR1 SGHAT and CDR2 FQNNGV come from the germline V gene. The CDR3 contains 18 residues. CDR3 amino acids: CASSPRGRGGGALVEQFF. The CDR3 DNA reads TGTGCCAGCAGCCCTCGAGGACGGGGGGGAGGCGCATTAGTTGAGCAGTTCTTC. Looking up the rest from reference TRBV11-2 and TRBJ2-1 gives the full variable domain: EAGVAQSPRYKIIEKRQSVAFWCNPISGHATLYWYQQILGQGPKLLIQFQNNGVVDDSQLPKDRFSAERLKGVDSTLKIQPAKLEDSAVYLCASSPRGRGGGALVEQFFGPGTRLTVL.

V and J are TRBV4-1 and TRBJ1-3, with 8 bases aligning to TRBD1. In germline, CDR1 is MGHRA, CDR2 YSYEKL. There are 17 residues in the CDR3. The junction had 15 bases not matched to a gene; V was cut back by 7 bases and J by 4 bases. CDR3 sequence (DNA): TGCGCCAGCACCCGTTCCCAGGGGGCCATTGGCGGAAACACCATATATTTT. Protein product: CASTRSQGAIGGNTIYF.

The V and J genes are TRBV14 and TRBJ1-1, with TRBD1 matching 7 bases. V lost 2 bases to trimming and J lost 1 base; unmatched junction nucleotides: 7. Looked up from germline, CDR1 is SGHDN and CDR2 is FVKESK. The length of the CDR3 is 16 residues. CDR3 DNA: TGTGCCAGCAGCCAAATACAGGGGTTCGGGAACACTGAAGCTTTCTTT. Translation: CASSQIQGFGNTEAFF.

The rearrangement links TRBV18 to TRBJ2-5; 11 bases match TRBD2. This CDR3 is built from 16 residues. V shed 3 bases, J shed 5 bases, and the junction held 8 bases outside the gene matches. The germline CDR1 and CDR2 sequences are KGHSH and LQKENI. CDR3 in amino acids: CASSPFTSGSGETQYF. The CDR3 region has the DNA TGTGCCAGCTCACCCTTCACTAGCGGGAGTGGTGAGACCCAGTACTTC. Full variable domain (remainder filled in from reference TRBV18 and TRBJ2-5): NAGVMQNPRHLVRRRGQEARLRCSPMKGHSHVYWYRQLPEEGLKFMVYLQKENIIDESGMPKERFSAEFPKEGPSILRIQQVVRGDSAAYFCASSPFTSGSGETQYFGPGTRLLVL.

The rearrangement joins TRBV5-8 to TRBJ1-2; 7 bases align to TRBD1. This CDR3 comprises 14 residues. Looked up from germline, CDR1 is SGHTS and CDR2 is YDEGEE. With 0 bases clipped from V and 4 bases from J, the junction kept 3 bases outside the gene matches. Here the CDR3 reads CASSLGRGIYGYTF. For the CDR3, the DNA is TGTGCCAGCAGCTTGGGCAGGGGGATCTATGGCTACACCTTC.

This chain joins TRBV6-1 and TRBJ2-1; 9 nucleotides align to TRBD2. CDR1 is MNHNS and CDR2 is SASEGT in the germline V gene. V lost 4 bases, J lost 7 bases, and 11 bases stayed unmatched. CDR3 size: 16 residues. The CDR3 nucleotides are TGTGCCAGCAGTGGGATTGCGGGAGGGCGGATAAATGAGCAGTTCTTC. It specifies CASSGIAGGRINEQFF.

The chain links TRBV6-1 to TRBJ2-1; TRBD2 agrees at 14 bases. V gave up 1 base and J gave up 7 bases; unmatched junction bases: 6. Per the germline V gene, CDR1 is MNHNS and CDR2 is SASEGT. The CDR3 contains 17 residues. CDR3 DNA sequence: TGTGCCAGCAGTGAAGGGGGGGGGACTAGCGGGAGAAATGAGCAGTTCTTC. Encoded protein: CASSEGGGTSGRNEQFF.

The chain links TRBV6-6 to TRBJ1-3, with no clear D. Trimming took off 0 bases at V and 0 bases at J, with 9 bases between the two ends. This CDR3 region has 16 residues. Germline assignment: CDR1 MNHNY and CDR2 SVGAGI (reference sequence). CDR3 bases: TGTGCCAGCAGTTACTCGCCGGGATCCTCTGGAAACACCATATATTTT. Translating gives CASSYSPGSSGNTIYF.

The table lists this clone with a count of one. The chain is built from TRBV5-5 and TRBJ2-1; D possibly corresponds to TRBD2 (6 bases). The CDR3 covers 15 residues. V lost 4 bases to trimming and J lost 0 bases, with 11 bases between them. CDR1 and CDR2 from the germline V gene are SGHKS and YYEKEE (reference sequence). CDR3 DNA sequence: TGTGCCAGCAGCGAGACTAGAAGCTCCTACAATGAGCAGTTCTTC. Translation gives CASSETRSSYNEQFF.

CDR3 DNA: TGCGCCAGCAGCTTGGCGACAGAAGAGACCCAGTACTTC. This encodes CASSLATEETQYF. V is TRBV5-1 and J is TRBJ2-5; TRBD1 might be the D (5 bases). CDR3 size: 13 residues. V was shortened by 0 bases and J by 3 bases, with 6 bases between the two germline ends. Germline V gene sequence: CDR1 SGHRS, CDR2 YFSETQ.